The 29 T cell receptor beta chains listed next were all sequenced from one sample in a study of breast tumors, draining lymph nodes, adjacent tissues. Breast cancer patients provided tissue from their axillary draining lymph nodes. TCRdb re-analysed the multiplex PCR reads in MiXCR, keeping a single row per CDR3 protein. This repertoire shows 150,000 to 200,000 distinct CDR3 sequences, 30% to 35% found once; its top ten account for over 3.5%. The sequenced sample was axillary lymph node tissue. These receptors originate from a female donor with breast cancer. Some clones in this sample may be carry-over from other donors' samples.

This clonotype was found many times. J is TRBJ2-7 and V is TRBV5-8, with TRBD1 identical over 9 bases. This CDR3 comprises 15 residues. Germline CDR1 reads SGHTS; CDR2 reads YDEGEE. V shed 4 bases and J 4 bases; nucleotides not matched to a gene: 9. The CDR3 DNA reads as TGTGCCAGCAGCACCGCTCCGGGACAGGGTTACGAGCAGTACTTC. As protein: CASSTAPGQGYEQYF.

This clonotype was recorded a few times. A single base separates this from a much larger clone, so it may be a read error. V is TRBV20-1 and J is TRBJ2-1; the D gene is possibly TRBD1 (5 bases). The CDR3 spans 14 residues. Germline CDR1 reads DFQATT; CDR2 reads SNEGSKA (reference sequence). As DNA, the CDR3 is TGCAGTGCTAGAAACAGGAGCTCCTACACTGAGCAGTTCTTC. It specifies CSARNRSSYTEQFF.

This clonotype has ten or more counts. V usage is TRBV6-5 and J usage is TRBJ2-3; no reliable D call. Trimming left V 2 bases short and J 4 bases short, with 7 bases between. The CDR3 length is 13 residues. Germline V CDR1 and CDR2: MNHEY, SVGAGI. CDR3: CASSYGVADTQYF. Here the CDR3 DNA reads TGTGCCAGCAGTTACGGGGTTGCAGATACGCAGTATTTT.

This chain connects TRBV28 to TRBJ2-3, with D uncertain. V gave up 4 bases and J gave up 2 bases, with 19 bases separating them. Germline lookup yields CDR1 MDHEN and CDR2 SYDVKM. The CDR3 extends over 17 amino acids. CDR3 protein: CASSSGYKSSITDTQYF. For the CDR3, the DNA is TGTGCCAGCAGTTCCGGTTATAAATCCTCCATCACAGATACGCAGTATTTT.

This clonotype was seen repeatedly, ten times or more. A much larger clone lies one base from this, so it may be a read error. V is TRBV20-1 and J is TRBJ2-7; 7 nucleotides line up with TRBD1. Germline values: CDR1 DFQATT, CDR2 SNEGSKA (reference sequence). CDR3 length equals 14 residues. The CDR3 protein is CSAGTGDSSSEQYF. As DNA, the CDR3 is TGCAGTGCGGGAACCGGGGACAGCTCCTCCGAGCAGTACTTC.

This clonotype was seen repeatedly, ten times or more. The V call is TRBV20-1, the J call TRBJ2-7; the D call may be TRBD1 or TRBD2 (5 bases each). The V gene's germline CDR1 is DFQATT and CDR2 SNEGSKA (reference sequence). Between the trimmed V and J ends, which lost 7 bases and 0 bases, there was a span of 13 bases. CDR3 length: 13 amino acids. The CDR3 region is CSGQGVTSYEQYF. The CDR3 DNA reads TGCAGTGGCCAGGGAGTAACCTCCTACGAGCAGTACTTC.

About this clonotype: It may be a read error: a sequence one base away is much more abundant. The CDR3 sequence is CASSLGGTGSYGHTF. The CDR3 nucleotides read TGTGCCAGCAGCTTAGGCGGGACAGGATCCTATGGCCACACCTTC. J is TRBJ1-2 and V is TRBV11-3; 8 positions agree with TRBD1. The CDR3 consists of 15 residues. The germline V gene encodes CDR1 SGHNT and CDR2 YENEEA.

The CDR3 loop is CASRKHLVTGYEQYF. CDR3 coding DNA: TGTGCCAGCAGAAAACACCTGGTTACCGGGTACGAGCAGTACTTC. The chain uses TRBV13 and TRBJ2-7; no firm D call. Germline V gives CDR1 PRHDT, CDR2 FYEKMQ (reference sequence). The CDR3 is made up of 15 amino acids. Trimming left V 6 bases short and J 4 bases short, with 19 bases between.

This clonotype turned up a few times. A much larger clone sits a single nucleotide away, making a read error possible. V and J are TRBV5-4 and TRBJ1-5; a weak D match, TRBD1 (5 bases). V lost 2 bases and J lost 3, with 9 bases in between. Germline values: CDR1 SGHNT, CDR2 YYREEE (reference sequence). The CDR3 is 14 amino acids. CDR3: CASSLPGLNQPQHF. The CDR3 DNA reads as TGTGCCAGCAGCTTACCAGGGCTCAATCAGCCCCAGCATTTT.

There are many counts of this clonotype. This chain uses TRBV20-1 with TRBJ1-6; the D gene is possibly TRBD1 (5 bases). In germline, CDR1 is DFQATT, CDR2 SNEGSKA (reference sequence). This CDR3 is built from 15 residues. V was pared by 4 bases and J by 1 base, with 11 bases between. The CDR3 protein is CSAIGEGSYNSPLHF. The CDR3 nucleotides are TGCAGTGCTATAGGGGAAGGGTCCTATAATTCACCCCTCCACTTT.

This clonotype was seen at least ten times. The J gene is TRBJ1-3, the V gene TRBV30, with 7 bases identical to TRBD1. Losses at the gene ends were 0 bases for V and 3 bases for J; bases not matched to a gene: 11. This CDR3 region has 17 residues. CDR1 and CDR2 from the germline V gene are GTSNPN and SVGIG (reference sequence). The CDR3 loop is CAWSVIGQADYGNTIYF. The DNA of the CDR3 is TGTGCCTGGAGTGTAATTGGACAGGCAGATTATGGAAACACCATATATTTT. The full variable domain, with the rest looked up from reference TRBV30 and TRBJ1-3, is SQTIHQWPATLVQPVGSPLSLECTVEGTSNPNLYWYRQAAGRGLQLLFYSVGIGQISSEVPQNLSASRPQDRQFILSSKKLLLSDSGFYLCAWSVIGQADYGNTIYFGEGSWLTVV.

Of note for this clonotype: The germline gene is not matched at one end of the junction; a read error may be the cause. V is TRBV6-4 and J is TRBJ1-1, with unresolved D. Germline CDR1 MRHNA, CDR2 SNTAGT. The CDR3 sequence is 14 residues long. CDR3 residues: CASRDSRMNTEAFF. The CDR3 DNA reads TGTGCCAGCAGGGACTCAAGGATGAACACTGAAGCTTTCTTT.

This clonotype was recorded once. The CDR3 DNA sequence: TGTGCCAGCAGACCGAACCCAGGGGAATACTACGAGCAGTACTTC. Translated, it gives CASRPNPGEYYEQYF. This chain links TRBV28 with TRBJ2-7; maybe TRBD1 (6 bases). The V end lost 6 bases, the J end lost 3 bases, and 18 bases lay between the germline ends. CDR1 and CDR2 (germline): MDHEN, SYDVKM. This CDR3 has 15 residues.

The V and J genes are TRBV29-1 and TRBJ2-3; D is ambiguous. The germline gives CDR1 SQVTM, CDR2 ANQGSEA. Deletions cut 7 bases from V and 0 bases from J, with 5 bases between. CDR3 length: 11 residues. The CDR3 sequence: CSGSSTDTQYF. The CDR3 DNA is TGCAGCGGGTCTAGCACAGATACGCAGTATTTT.

This clonotype has just a few counts. V gene TRBV6-2 or TRBV6-3 combines with J gene TRBJ1-2; possible D gene TRBD1, 6 bases. The CDR3 runs 16 residues. CDR1 and CDR2 (germline): MNHEY, SVGEGT. V gave up 8 bases and J gave up 4 bases, with 23 bases separating them. The DNA for the CDR3 is TGTGCCAGCCGAACTCACCATTCGGGACAAGGCTATGGCTACACCTTC. Its protein product is CASRTHHSGQGYGYTF.

In its sample, this clonotype was seen a few times. Since a much larger clone is just one base distant, this may be a read error. The chain carries TRBV5-1 and TRBJ2-7, with TRBD2 as a possible D gene (5 bases). V lost 4 bases to trimming and J lost 7 bases, with 21 bases between them. This CDR3 has 15 residues. Per germline, CDR1 SGHRS and CDR2 YFSETQ. The CDR3 loop reads CASSPLHRDHGEQYF. The CDR3 coding sequence is TGCGCCAGCAGCCCCCTACATCGGGATCACGGTGAGCAGTACTTC.

In regard to this clonotype: A much larger clone differs from this one at a single base, so this may be a read error. The missing conserved phenylalanine or tryptophan at the end of this CDR3 makes a read error likely. The rearrangement uses TRBV9 and TRBJ2-7; D unresolved. Trimming took off 0 bases at V and 2 bases at J, with 9 bases between the two ends. Germline V gives CDR1 SGDLS, CDR2 YYNGEE. CDR3 length: 14 residues. The CDR3 spells CASSVVTFTYEQYL. CDR3 in DNA: TGTGCCAGCAGCGTAGTCACCTTCACCTACGAGCAGTACCTC.

This clonotype was detected ten times or more. The chain carries TRBV6-1 and TRBJ2-7; TRBD1 aligns across 9 bases. CDR3 length: 14 amino acids. Per the germline V gene, CDR1 is MNHNS and CDR2 is SASEGT. V lost 6 bases and J lost 4; bases outside the gene matches: 7. CDR3 in amino acids: CASSRDRELYEQYF. CDR3 bases: TGTGCCAGCAGCCGGGACAGGGAGTTGTACGAGCAGTACTTC.

Concerning this clonotype itself: The CDR3 does not close with the conserved phenylalanine or tryptophan, likely indicating a read error. This chain connects TRBV11-1 to TRBJ2-5; tentatively, D is TRBD2 (6 bases). V was clipped by 5 bases and J by 5 bases, with 18 bases between them. The CDR3 consists of 15 residues. From germline, CDR1 is SGHAT and CDR2 FQDESV (reference sequence). CDR3 residues: CASSLLSLARETQYL. CDR3 coding DNA: TGTGCCAGCAGCCTTTTAAGTCTAGCGCGTGAGACCCAGTACTTA.

In DNA form, the CDR3 reads TGTGCCAGCTCACCCCGGACAGGGGGTCAGGGGGAGCTGTTTTTT. Translating it yields CASSPRTGGQGELFF. This chain connects TRBV18 to TRBJ2-2, with TRBD1 identical over 10 bases. The length of the CDR3 is 15 residues. The ends lost 3 bases at V and 8 bases at J; junction bases unmatched: 6. Germline values: CDR1 KGHSH, CDR2 LQKENI.

This clonotype has more than one count but fewer than ten. In this CDR3 the conserved last residue, phenylalanine or tryptophan, is missing, so a read error is likely. The DNA is left out, because the CDR3 cannot be placed on it with certainty; the CDR3 is given as TCRdb lists it. This chain uses TRBV7-2 with TRBJ1-6. Germline lookup yields CDR1 SGHTA and CDR2 FQGNSA. The CDR3 is made up of 11 amino acids, end residues included. Here the CDR3 reads CASSLALYVHY.

This clonotype was recorded only once. The chain uses TRBV5-4 and TRBJ1-6; no definite D call. The V gene lost 5 bases and the J gene lost 14 bases, with 23 bases spanning the gap. There are 15 residues in the CDR3. The germline V gene encodes CDR1 SGHNT and CDR2 YYREEE (reference sequence). The DNA for the CDR3 is TGTGCCAGCAGGCGGTGGGAGGGAGAGACCCTAGCCCTCCACTTT. As protein: CASRRWEGETLALHF.

This clonotype has at least ten counts. This chain joins TRBV11-2 and TRBJ2-7; D is ambiguous. Trimming pared 0 bases from V and 3 bases from J, leaving 9 bases between. CDR1 is SGHAT, CDR2 FQNNGV, per germline. This CDR3 spans 14 amino acids. The CDR3 loop reads CASSLDGEDYEQYF. The CDR3 DNA follows: TGTGCCAGCAGCTTAGACGGAGAAGACTACGAGCAGTACTTC.

This chain links TRBV7-3 with TRBJ2-2, with D maybe TRBD1 (6 bases). Trimming cost V 9 bases and J 6 bases, with 17 bases left between them. The CDR3 is 14 amino acids. Germline V gene sequence: CDR1 SGHTA, CDR2 FQGTGA. The CDR3 region has the DNA TGTGCCAGTAGCCAAGGGGGTGGCGCCGGGGAGCTGTTTTTT. Translated, it gives CASSQGGGAGELFF.

This clonotype was recorded many times. This rearrangement joins TRBV20-1 to TRBJ2-3; 8 bases are shared with TRBD2. The germline gives CDR1 DFQATT, CDR2 SNEGSKA (reference sequence). The CDR3 runs to 13 residues. V shed 2 bases, J shed 5 bases, and the junction held 3 bases outside the gene matches. The CDR3 region is CSARMLAGDTQYF. In DNA form, the CDR3 reads TGCAGTGCTAGAATGCTAGCGGGAGATACGCAGTATTTT.

Only a few counts were recorded for this clonotype. The gene calls are TRBV7-3 and TRBJ2-3, with TRBD2 identical over 10 bases. Germline CDR1 is SGHTA and CDR2 is FQGTGA. The CDR3 has 21 amino acids. The V gene end was trimmed by 5 bases and the J gene end by 2 bases; junction bases not matched to a gene: 22. The CDR3 coding sequence is TGTGCCAGCAGCGCACGGGTGACTCTAGCGGGAGTTTCGCACCCCACAGATACGCAGTATTTT. Translating it yields CASSARVTLAGVSHPTDTQYF.

In this sample, this clonotype turned up many times. The J gene is TRBJ1-2, the V gene TRBV25-1, with 7 bases identical to TRBD1. Germline lookup yields CDR1 MGHDK and CDR2 SYGVNS. Losses at the gene ends were 4 bases for V and 7 bases for J; bases not matched to a gene: 6. This CDR3 spans 13 amino acids. The CDR3 loop reads CASSVGQVAGYTF. Here the CDR3 DNA reads TGTGCCAGCAGTGTAGGACAGGTGGCTGGCTACACCTTC.

Many counts were recorded for this clonotype. The genes are TRBV11-2 and TRBJ2-1; D possibly uses TRBD1 or TRBD2 (5 bases each). This CDR3 spans 16 amino acids. Trimming cost V 0 bases and J 0 bases, with 9 bases left between them. Germline values: CDR1 SGHAT, CDR2 FQNNGV. CDR3 sequence: CASSLDPGSSYNEQFF. DNA of the CDR3: TGTGCCAGCAGCTTAGATCCAGGGAGCTCCTACAATGAGCAGTTCTTC.

The table lists this clonotype with many counts. This sequence joins TRBV13 and TRBJ2-7, with 7 nucleotides matching TRBD1. CDR3 length: 14 residues. V gave up 5 bases and J gave up 5 bases; unmatched junction bases: 9. Germline CDR1 reads PRHDT; CDR2 reads FYEKMQ (reference sequence). The CDR3 sequence is CASSPRDRAHEQYF. DNA for the CDR3: TGTGCCAGCAGCCCCCGTGACAGGGCCCACGAGCAGTACTTC.